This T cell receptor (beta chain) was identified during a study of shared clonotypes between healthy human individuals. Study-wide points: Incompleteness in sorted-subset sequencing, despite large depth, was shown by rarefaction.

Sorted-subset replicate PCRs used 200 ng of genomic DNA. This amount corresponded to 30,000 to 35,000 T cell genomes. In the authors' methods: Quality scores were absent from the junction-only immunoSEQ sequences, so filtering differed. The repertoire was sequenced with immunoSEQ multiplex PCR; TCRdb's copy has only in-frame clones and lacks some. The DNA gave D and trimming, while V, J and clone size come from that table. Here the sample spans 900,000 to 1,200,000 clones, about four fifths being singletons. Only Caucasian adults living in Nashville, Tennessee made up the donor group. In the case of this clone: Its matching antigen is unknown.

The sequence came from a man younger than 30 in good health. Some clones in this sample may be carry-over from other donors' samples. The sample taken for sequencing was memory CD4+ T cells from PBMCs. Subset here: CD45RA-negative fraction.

In DNA form, the CDR3 reads TGTGCCAGCGGTCTAGTGAGATACAATGAGCAGTTCTTC. This encodes CASGLVRYNEQFF. The V and J genes are TRBV2 and TRBJ2-1; D is unresolved. Germline V gene lookup returns CDR1 SNHLY and CDR2 FYNNEI. The CDR3 has 13 residues. Deletions cut 8 bases from V and 4 bases from J, with 12 bases between.